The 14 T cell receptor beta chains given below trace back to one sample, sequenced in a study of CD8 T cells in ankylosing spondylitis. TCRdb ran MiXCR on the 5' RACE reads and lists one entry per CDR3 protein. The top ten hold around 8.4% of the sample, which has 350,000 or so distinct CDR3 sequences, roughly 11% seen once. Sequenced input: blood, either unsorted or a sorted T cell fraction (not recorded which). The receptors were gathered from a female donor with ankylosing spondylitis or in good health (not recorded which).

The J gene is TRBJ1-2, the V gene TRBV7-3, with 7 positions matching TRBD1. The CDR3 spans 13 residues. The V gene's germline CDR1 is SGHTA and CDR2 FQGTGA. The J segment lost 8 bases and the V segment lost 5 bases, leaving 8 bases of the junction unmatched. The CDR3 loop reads CASSPGQVSGYTF. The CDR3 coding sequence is TGTGCCAGCAGCCCTGGACAGGTCTCCGGCTACACCTTC.

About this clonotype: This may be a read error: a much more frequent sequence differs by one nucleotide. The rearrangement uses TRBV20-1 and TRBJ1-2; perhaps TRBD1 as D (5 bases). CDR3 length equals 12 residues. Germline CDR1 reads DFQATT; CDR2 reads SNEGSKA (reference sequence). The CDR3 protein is CSAWGGFYGFTF. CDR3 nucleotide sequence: TGCAGTGCTTGGGGGGGATTCTATGGCTTCACCTTC.

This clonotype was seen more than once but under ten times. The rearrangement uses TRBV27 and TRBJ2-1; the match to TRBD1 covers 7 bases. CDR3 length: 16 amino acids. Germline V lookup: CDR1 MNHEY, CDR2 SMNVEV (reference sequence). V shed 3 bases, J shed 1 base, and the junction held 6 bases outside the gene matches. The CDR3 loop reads CASSFVGQRSYNEQFF. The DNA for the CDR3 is TGTGCCAGCAGTTTTGTGGGACAGAGATCCTACAATGAGCAGTTCTTC.

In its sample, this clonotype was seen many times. The CDR3 spells CAISESQGQETQYF. For the CDR3, the DNA is TGTGCCATCAGTGAGTCGCAGGGGCAAGAGACCCAGTACTTC. This chain connects TRBV10-3 to TRBJ2-5; possible D gene TRBD1, 6 bases. V dropped 0 bases and J dropped 2 bases, with 7 bases sitting between them. CDR1 is ENHRY, CDR2 SYGVKD, per germline. The CDR3 has 14 amino acids.

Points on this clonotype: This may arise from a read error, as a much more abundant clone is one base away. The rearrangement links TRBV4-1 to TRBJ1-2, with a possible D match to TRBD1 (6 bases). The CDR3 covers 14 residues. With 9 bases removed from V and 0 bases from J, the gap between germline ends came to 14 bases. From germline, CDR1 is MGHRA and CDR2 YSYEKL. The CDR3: CARSPDSSNYGYTF. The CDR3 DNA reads TGCGCCAGGAGTCCGGACAGTTCTAACTATGGCTACACCTTC.

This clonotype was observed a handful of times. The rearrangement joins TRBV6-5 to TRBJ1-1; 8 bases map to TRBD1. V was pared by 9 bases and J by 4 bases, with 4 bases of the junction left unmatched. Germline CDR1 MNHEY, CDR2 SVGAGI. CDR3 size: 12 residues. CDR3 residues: CASHRGATEAFF. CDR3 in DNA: TGTGCCAGTCACAGGGGGGCCACTGAAGCTTTCTTT.

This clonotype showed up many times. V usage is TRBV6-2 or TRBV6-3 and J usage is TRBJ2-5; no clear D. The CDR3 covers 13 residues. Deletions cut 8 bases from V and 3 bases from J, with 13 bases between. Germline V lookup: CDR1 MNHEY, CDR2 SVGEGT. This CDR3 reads CASQLGWKETQYF. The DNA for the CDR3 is TGTGCCAGCCAACTTGGTTGGAAAGAGACCCAGTACTTC.

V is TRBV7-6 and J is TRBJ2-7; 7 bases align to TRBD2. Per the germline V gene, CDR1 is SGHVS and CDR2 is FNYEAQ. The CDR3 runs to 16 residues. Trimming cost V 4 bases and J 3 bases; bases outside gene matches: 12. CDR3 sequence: CASSSGRGSGLYEQYF. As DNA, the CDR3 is TGTGCCAGCAGCTCGGGGCGGGGTAGCGGGCTCTACGAGCAGTACTTC.

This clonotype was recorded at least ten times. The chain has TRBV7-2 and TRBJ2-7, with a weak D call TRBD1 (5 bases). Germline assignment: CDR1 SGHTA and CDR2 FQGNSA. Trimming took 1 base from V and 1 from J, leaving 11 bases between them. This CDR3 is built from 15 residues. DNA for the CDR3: TGTGCCAGCAGCTTAGTGCTGCAGGGTTCCTACGAGCAGTACTTC. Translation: CASSLVLQGSYEQYF.

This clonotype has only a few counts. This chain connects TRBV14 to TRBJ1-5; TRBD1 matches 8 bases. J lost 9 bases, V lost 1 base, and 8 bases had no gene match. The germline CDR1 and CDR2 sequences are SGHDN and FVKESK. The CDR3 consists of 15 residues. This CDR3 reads CASSQGDRQPSPQHF. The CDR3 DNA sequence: TGTGCCAGCAGCCAAGGGGACAGGCAACCCTCGCCCCAGCATTTT.

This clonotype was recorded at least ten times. The CDR3 region has the DNA TGTGCCAGCAGCTTAGAAACGCTCGTTAATAATTCACCCCTCCACTTT. Translated: CASSLETLVNNSPLHF. The chain joins TRBV7-2 to TRBJ1-6, with D unclear. CDR1 is SGHTA, CDR2 FQGNSA, per germline. The CDR3 length is 16 residues. The V gene lost 1 base and the J gene lost 5 bases, with 12 bases spanning the gap.

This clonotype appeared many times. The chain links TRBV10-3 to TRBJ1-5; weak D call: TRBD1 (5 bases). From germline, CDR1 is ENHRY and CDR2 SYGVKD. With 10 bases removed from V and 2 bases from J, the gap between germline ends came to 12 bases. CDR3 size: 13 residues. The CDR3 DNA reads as TGTGCCACCGGTCGGGGCGGCAATCAGCCCCAGCATTTT. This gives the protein CATGRGGNQPQHF.

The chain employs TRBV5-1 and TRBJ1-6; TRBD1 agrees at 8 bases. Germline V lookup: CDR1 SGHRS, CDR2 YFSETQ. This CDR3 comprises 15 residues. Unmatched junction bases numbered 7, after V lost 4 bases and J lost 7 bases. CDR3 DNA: TGCGCCAGCAGCCAAAGACAGGGGCCCAATTCACCCCTCCACTTT. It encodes CASSQRQGPNSPLHF.

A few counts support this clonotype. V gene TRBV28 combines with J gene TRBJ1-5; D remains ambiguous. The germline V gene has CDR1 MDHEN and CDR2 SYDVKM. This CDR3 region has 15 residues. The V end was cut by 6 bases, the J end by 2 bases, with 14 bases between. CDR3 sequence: CASRVPSGGNQPQHF. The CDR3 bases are TGTGCCAGCAGGGTCCCTAGCGGGGGCAATCAGCCCCAGCATTTT. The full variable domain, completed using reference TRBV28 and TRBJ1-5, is DVKVTQSSRYLVKRTGEKVFLECVQDMDHENMFWYRQDPGLGLRLIYFSYDVKMKEKGDIPEGYSVSREKKERFSLILESASTNQTSMYLCASRVPSGGNQPQHFGDGTRLSIL.